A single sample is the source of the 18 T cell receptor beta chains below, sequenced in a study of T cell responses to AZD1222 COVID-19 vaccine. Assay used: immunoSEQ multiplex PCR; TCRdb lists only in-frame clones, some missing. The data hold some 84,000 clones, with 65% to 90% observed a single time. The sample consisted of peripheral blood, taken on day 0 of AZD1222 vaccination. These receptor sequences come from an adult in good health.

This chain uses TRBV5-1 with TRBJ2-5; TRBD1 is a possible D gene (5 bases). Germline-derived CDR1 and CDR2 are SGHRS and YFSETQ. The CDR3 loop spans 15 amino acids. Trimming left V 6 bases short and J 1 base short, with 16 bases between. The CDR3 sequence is CASNRRLGAQETQYF. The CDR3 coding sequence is TGCGCCAGCAACCGAAGGCTAGGGGCCCAAGAGACCCAGTACTTC.

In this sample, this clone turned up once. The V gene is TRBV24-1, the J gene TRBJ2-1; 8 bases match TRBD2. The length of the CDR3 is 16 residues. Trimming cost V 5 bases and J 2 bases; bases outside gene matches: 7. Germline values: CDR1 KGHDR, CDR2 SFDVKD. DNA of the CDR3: TGTGCCACCAGTGGCCAAACTAGCGGAGCCTACAATGAGCAGTTCTTC. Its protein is CATSGQTSGAYNEQFF.

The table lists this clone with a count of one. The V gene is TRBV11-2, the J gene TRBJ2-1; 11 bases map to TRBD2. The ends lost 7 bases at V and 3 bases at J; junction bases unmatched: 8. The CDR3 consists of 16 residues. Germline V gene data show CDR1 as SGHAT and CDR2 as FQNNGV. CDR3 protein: CASTAAGTSGYNEQFF. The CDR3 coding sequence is TGTGCCAGCACCGCCGCCGGGACTAGCGGCTACAATGAGCAGTTCTTC.

CDR3 bases: TGTGCCAGCAGCGCCAGCGGCGGGAGGAGCTCCTACGAGCAGTACTTC. This sequence encodes CASSASGGRSSYEQYF. The J gene is TRBJ2-7, the V gene TRBV9; 8 bases agree with TRBD2. V lost 3 bases to trimming and J lost 0 bases; unmatched junction nucleotides: 8. Germline CDR1 reads SGDLS; CDR2 reads YYNGEE. This CDR3 is 16 amino acids long.

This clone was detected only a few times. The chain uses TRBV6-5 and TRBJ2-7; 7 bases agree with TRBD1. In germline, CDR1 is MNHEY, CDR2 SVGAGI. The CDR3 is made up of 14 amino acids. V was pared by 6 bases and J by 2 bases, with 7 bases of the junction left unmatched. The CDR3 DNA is TGTGCCAGCAGGCCCGACAGGGCCCCCTACGAGCAGTACTTC. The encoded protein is CASRPDRAPYEQYF.

The CDR3 sequence: CASSHTASRAYEQYF. The CDR3 nucleotides are TGCGCCAGCAGCCACACTGCCTCCCGGGCCTACGAGCAGTACTTC. The chain uses TRBV4-1 and TRBJ2-7; the D is unclear. Trimming removed 3 bases from V and 2 bases from J, with 14 bases in between. Germline loops: CDR1 MGHRA, CDR2 YSYEKL. The CDR3 covers 15 residues.

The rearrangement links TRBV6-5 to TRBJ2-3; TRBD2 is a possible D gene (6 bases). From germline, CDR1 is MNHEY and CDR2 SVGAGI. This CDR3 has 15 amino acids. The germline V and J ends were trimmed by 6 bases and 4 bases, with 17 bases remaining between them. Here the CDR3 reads CASRVLASGPDTQYF. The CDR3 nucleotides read TGTGCCAGCAGGGTTCTAGCGTCAGGCCCAGATACGCAGTATTTT.

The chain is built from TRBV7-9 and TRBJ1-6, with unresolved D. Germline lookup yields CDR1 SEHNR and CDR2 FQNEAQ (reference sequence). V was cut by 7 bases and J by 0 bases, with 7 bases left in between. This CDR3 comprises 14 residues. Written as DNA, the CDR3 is TGTGCCAGCAAGGCTAGCTCCTATAATTCACCCCTCCACTTT. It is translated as CASKASSYNSPLHF.

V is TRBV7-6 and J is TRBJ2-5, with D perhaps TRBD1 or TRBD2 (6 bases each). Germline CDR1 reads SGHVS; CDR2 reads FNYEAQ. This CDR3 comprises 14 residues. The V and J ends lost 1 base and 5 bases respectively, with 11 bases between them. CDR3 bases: TGTGCCAGCAGCTTAGGTACAGGGAGGGAGACCCAGTACTTC. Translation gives CASSLGTGRETQYF.

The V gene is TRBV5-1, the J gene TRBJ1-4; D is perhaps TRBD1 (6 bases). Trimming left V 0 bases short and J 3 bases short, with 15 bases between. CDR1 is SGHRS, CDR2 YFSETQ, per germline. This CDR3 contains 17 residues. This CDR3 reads CASSLAASGAANEKLFF. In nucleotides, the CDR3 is TGCGCCAGCAGCTTGGCCGCCTCGGGGGCGGCTAATGAAAAACTGTTTTTT.

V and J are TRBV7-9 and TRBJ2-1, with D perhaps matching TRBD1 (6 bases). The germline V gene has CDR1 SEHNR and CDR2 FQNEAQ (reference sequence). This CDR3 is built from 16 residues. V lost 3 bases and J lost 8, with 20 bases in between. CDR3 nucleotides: TGTGCCAGCAGCTTTATCACAGGGCAGGGGAGCGATGAGCAGTTCTTC. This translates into CASSFITGQGSDEQFF.

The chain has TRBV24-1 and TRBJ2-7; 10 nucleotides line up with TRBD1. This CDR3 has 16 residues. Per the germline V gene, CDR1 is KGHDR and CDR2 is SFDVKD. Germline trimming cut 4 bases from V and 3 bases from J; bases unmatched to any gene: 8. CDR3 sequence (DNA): TGTGCCACCAGTGACGGGCGACAGGGGGCGGGCTACGAGCAGTACTTC. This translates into CATSDGRQGAGYEQYF.

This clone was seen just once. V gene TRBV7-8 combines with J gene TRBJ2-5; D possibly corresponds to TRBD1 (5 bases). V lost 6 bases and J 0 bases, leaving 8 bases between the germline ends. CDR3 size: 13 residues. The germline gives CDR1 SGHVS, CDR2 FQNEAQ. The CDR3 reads CASRPTDQETQYF. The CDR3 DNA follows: TGTGCCAGCAGGCCGACAGACCAAGAGACCCAGTACTTC.

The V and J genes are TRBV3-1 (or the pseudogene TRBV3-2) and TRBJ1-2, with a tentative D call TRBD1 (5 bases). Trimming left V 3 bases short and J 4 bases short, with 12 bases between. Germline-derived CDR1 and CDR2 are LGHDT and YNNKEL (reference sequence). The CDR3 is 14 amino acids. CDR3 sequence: CASSQSGTAYGYTF. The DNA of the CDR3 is TGTGCCAGCAGCCAGTCCGGGACGGCCTATGGCTACACCTTC.

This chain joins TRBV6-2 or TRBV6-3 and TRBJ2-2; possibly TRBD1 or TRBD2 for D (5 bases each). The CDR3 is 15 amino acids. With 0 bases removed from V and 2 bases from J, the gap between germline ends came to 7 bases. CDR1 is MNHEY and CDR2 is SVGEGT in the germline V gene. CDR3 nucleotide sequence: TGTGCCAGCAGTTACTCTGGGGGAAACACCGGGGAGCTGTTTTTT. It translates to CASSYSGGNTGELFF.

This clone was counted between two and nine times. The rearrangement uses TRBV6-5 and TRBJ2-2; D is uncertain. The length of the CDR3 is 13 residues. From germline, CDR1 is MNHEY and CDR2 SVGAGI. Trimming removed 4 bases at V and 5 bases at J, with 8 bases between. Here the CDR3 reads CASSFFGTGELFF. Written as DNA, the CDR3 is TGTGCCAGCAGTTTTTTTGGAACCGGGGAGCTGTTTTTT.

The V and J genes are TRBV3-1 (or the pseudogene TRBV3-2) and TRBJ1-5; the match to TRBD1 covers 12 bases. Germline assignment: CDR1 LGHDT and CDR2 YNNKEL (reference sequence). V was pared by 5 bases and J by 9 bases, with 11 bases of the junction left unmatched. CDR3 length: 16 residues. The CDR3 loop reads CASSIRWDRGLLPQHF. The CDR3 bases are TGTGCCAGCAGCATTCGGTGGGACAGGGGGCTATTGCCCCAGCATTTT.

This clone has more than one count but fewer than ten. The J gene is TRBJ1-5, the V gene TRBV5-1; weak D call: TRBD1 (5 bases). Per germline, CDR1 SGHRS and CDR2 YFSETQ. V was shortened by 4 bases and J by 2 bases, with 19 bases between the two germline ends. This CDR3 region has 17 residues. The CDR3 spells CASSPQPGQGGNQPQHF. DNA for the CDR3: TGCGCCAGCAGCCCCCAACCCGGCCAGGGCGGCAATCAGCCCCAGCATTTT.